This T cell receptor beta chain originates from a study of blood T cell repertoires in COVID-19. Looking at the study overall: T cells, B-cell-depleted T cells, or PBMCs provided the cDNA or gDNA that served as material.

Germline CDR1 LGHNA, CDR2 YNFKEQ. With V trimmed by 4 bases and J by 3 bases, 5 bases remained unmatched. This CDR3 region has 14 residues. In the original analysis: Amplification of reference gene primers was used by the study to estimate nucleated cell counts. TCRdb keeps only in-frame clones here, not all; method: immunoSEQ multiplex PCR. V, J and clone size are those of that table, while D and trimming were read from the DNA. The repertoire holds about 40,000 clones, with about four fifths as singletons. The specimen sequenced was peripheral blood. This rearrangement joins TRBV4-2 to TRBJ1-2, with TRBD1 matching 7 bases. This sequence was found in a woman aged 55-75 years with acute or convalescent COVID-19. CDR3 coding DNA: TGTGCCAGCAGCCGACTTGGGACAGACTATGGCTACACCTTC. This gives the protein CASSRLGTDYGYTF.